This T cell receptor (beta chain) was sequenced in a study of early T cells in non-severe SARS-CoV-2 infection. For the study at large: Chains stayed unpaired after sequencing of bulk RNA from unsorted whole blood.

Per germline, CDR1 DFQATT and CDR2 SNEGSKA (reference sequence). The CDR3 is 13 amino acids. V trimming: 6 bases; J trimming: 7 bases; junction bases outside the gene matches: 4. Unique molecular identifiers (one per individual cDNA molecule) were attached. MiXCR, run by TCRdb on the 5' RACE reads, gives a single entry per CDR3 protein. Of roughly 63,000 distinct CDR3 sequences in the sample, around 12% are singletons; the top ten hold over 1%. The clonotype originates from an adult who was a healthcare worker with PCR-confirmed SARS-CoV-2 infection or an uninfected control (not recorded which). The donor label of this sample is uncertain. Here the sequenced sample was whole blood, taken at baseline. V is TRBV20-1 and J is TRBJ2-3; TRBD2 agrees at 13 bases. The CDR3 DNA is TGCAGTGCCCCGGGACTAGCGGGGAATACGCAGTATTTT. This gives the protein CSAPGLAGNTQYF.